This T cell receptor (beta chain) comes out of a study of shared T cell receptors in the human thymus. Clones were read by immunoSEQ multiplex PCR, and TCRdb kept only the in-frame ones, dropping some. The data contain approximately 660,000 clones, around 89% of them singletons. The germline gives CDR1 LNHDA, CDR2 SQIVND (reference sequence). The CDR3 covers 15 residues. V was shortened by 6 bases and J by 3 bases, with 15 bases between the two germline ends. These data were likewise used in another study, on human thymus T cells.

The source material was thymocytes. The chain links TRBV19 to TRBJ1-5; no firm D call. The TCR comes from a boy younger than two with a congenital heart defect. Here the CDR3 reads CASSPLPADNQPQHF. The CDR3 DNA is TGTGCCAGTAGCCCCTTGCCCGCAGACAATCAGCCCCAGCATTTT.